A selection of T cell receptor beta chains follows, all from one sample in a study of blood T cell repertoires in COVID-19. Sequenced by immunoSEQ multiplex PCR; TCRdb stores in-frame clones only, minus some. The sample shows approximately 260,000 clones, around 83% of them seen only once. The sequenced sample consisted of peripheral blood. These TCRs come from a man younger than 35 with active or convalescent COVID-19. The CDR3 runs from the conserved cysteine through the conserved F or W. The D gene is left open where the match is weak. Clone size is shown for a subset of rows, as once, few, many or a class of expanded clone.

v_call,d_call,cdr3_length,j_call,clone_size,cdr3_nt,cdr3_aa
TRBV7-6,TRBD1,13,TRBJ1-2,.,TGTGCCAGCAGCCTAGGAACAGGGGATGGCTACACCTTC,CASSLGTGDGYTF
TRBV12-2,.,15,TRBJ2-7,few,TGTGCAAGTCGCTTCCTTGGACTAGCCTCCTACGAGCAGTACTTC,CASRFLGLASYEQYF
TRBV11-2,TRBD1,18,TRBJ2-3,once,TGTGCCAGCAGTCCCGGGACAGGGGCCACTCCCAGCACAGATACGCAGTATTTT,CASSPGTGATPSTDTQYF
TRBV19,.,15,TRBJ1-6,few,TGTGCCAGTAGTATACAGGACATAAAGGGCATAACCCTCCACTTT,CASSIQDIKGITLHF
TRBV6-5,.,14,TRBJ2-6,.,TGTGCCAGCATGAAACCACAGGGGGCCAACGTCCTGACTTTC,CASMKPQGANVLTF
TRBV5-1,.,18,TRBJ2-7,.,TGCGCCAGCAGTAATACCAACCCGACACTCTCACCCTATACTCAGCAGTACTTC,CASSNTNPTLSPYTQQYF
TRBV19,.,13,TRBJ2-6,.,TGTGCCAGTAAGGGGTCTGGGGCCAACGTCCTGACTTTC,CASKGSGANVLTF
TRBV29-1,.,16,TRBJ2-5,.,TGCAGCGTCCGTGGGCTAAGGTCCCACCTCCAAGAGACCCAGTACTTC,CSVRGLRSHLQETQYF
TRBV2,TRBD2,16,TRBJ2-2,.,TGTGCCAGCAGTGAAGCCAAGACTAGCCGCACCGGGGAGCTGTTTTTT,CASSEAKTSRTGELFF
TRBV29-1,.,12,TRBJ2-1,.,TGCAGCGATACAACAGGATACAATGAGCAGTTCTTC,CSDTTGYNEQFF
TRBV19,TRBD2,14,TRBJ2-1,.,TGTGCCAGTAGTACGGGGGGGCAACTCAATGAGCAGTTCTTC,CASSTGGQLNEQFF
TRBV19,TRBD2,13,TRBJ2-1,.,TGTGCCAGTAGTAGGGGACTATCCAATGAGCAGTTCTTC,CASSRGLSNEQFF
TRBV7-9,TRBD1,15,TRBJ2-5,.,TGTGCCAGCAGCGGGCCGGGACAGGGGAGAGAGACCCAGTACTTC,CASSGPGQGRETQYF
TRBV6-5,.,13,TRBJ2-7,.,TGTGCCAGCAGTTATTATGCGGAGCAGGAGCAGTACTTC,CASSYYAEQEQYF
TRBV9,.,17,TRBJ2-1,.,TGTGCCAGCAGCGTAGCCAATTGGGATGGGGCGCCTAATGAGCAGTTCTTC,CASSVANWDGAPNEQFF
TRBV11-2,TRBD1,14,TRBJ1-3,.,TGTGCCAGCAGCTTGGACAGGGCGGTCAACACCATATATTTT,CASSLDRAVNTIYF
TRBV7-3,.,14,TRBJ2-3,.,TGTGCCAGCAAGGAGGGCGGTTACACAGATACGCAGTATTTT,CASKEGGYTDTQYF
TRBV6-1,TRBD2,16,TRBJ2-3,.,TGTGCCAGCAGTGAATATAGCGGGAGTTCGTCAGATACGCAGTATTTT,CASSEYSGSSSDTQYF
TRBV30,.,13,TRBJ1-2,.,TGTGCCTGGAGTGTACGGGGGTGGTATGGCTACACCTTC,CAWSVRGWYGYTF
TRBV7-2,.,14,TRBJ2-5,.,TGTGCCAGCAGGTCGGCCCGGGCGGGGGAGACCCAGTACTTC,CASRSARAGETQYF
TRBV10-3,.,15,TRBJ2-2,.,TGTGCCATCAGTGAGGAGGGAAGATCCATCGGGGAGCTGTTTTTT,CAISEEGRSIGELFF
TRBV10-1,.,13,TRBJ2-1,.,TGCGCCAGCAGTGGCCCAGGGGTGGGTGAGCAGTTCTTC,CASSGPGVGEQFF
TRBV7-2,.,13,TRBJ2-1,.,TGTGCCAGCAGCTTAGTATCACAGAGGGATGAGTTCTTC,CASSLVSQRDEFF
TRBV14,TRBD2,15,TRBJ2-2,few,TGTGCCAGCAGCCTCCTAGCGGGAGTTACCGGGGAGCTGTTTTTT,CASSLLAGVTGELFF
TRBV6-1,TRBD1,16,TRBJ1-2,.,TGTGCCAGCAGTGTAATACTGACAGGGTCTAACTATGGCTACACCTTC,CASSVILTGSNYGYTF
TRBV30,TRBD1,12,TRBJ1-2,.,TGTGCCTCGACACAGGGGAACTATGGCTACACCTTC,CASTQGNYGYTF
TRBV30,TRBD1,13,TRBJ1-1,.,TGTGCCTGGAGTAACACAGGGGACACTGAAGCTTTCTTT,CAWSNTGDTEAFF
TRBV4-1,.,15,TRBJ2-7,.,TGCGCCAGCAGCGCCCATGCTGCGAGCTCCTACGAGCAGTACTTC,CASSAHAASSYEQYF
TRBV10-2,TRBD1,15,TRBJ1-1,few,TGCGCCAGCAACCCAGGACAGGGGGCTCGGACTGAAGCTTTCTTT,CASNPGQGARTEAFF
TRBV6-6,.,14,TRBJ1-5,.,TGTGCCAGCAGAGCGGGACCGCTCAATCAGCCCCAGCATTTT,CASRAGPLNQPQHF